The 20 T cell receptor beta chains in this list originate from one sample, sequenced in a study of blood T cells in healthy people across ages. The use of a sample-barcoded 5' primer and a J-beta primer mix characterized a second PCR of roughly 7 to 11 cycles. Each CDR3 protein gets one entry after TCRdb re-called the 5' RACE reads with MiXCR. The sample lists 850,000 to 1,000,000 distinct CDR3 sequences; 45% to 50% were seen once. The sample comprised blood. Source of these receptors: a man aged 30-40 years in good health.

This chain uses TRBV12-3 or TRBV12-4 with TRBJ2-4; 12 nucleotides agree with TRBD1. J lost 7 bases, V lost 6 bases, and 4 bases had no gene match. The CDR3 totals 14 residues. CDR3 in DNA: TGTGCCAGCAGCCCCGGGACAGGGGGCAACATTCAGTACTTC. Its protein product is CASSPGTGGNIQYF.

The chain combines TRBV6-2 or TRBV6-3 with TRBJ2-7, with D perhaps TRBD1 (6 bases). In germline, CDR1 is MNHEY, CDR2 SVGEGT. V lost 6 bases, J lost 0 bases, and 15 bases lay in between. The CDR3 covers 15 residues. The chain's CDR3 is CASRGTRDISYEQYF. DNA of the CDR3: TGTGCCAGCAGGGGAACCCGGGACATCTCCTACGAGCAGTACTTC.

The chain uses TRBV7-2 and TRBJ2-3; D is undetermined. The CDR3 extends over 15 amino acids. The ends were cut back, 5 bases at V and 0 bases at J, with 12 bases in the middle. CDR1 is SGHTA and CDR2 is FQGNSA in the germline V gene. CDR3 sequence reads: CASSPWDASTDTQYF. The CDR3 DNA follows: TGTGCCAGCAGCCCCTGGGATGCTAGCACAGATACGCAGTATTTT.

This clonotype was picked up many times. The V call is TRBV12-3 or TRBV12-4, the J call TRBJ2-1, with TRBD2 matching 7 bases. V shed 7 bases and J 2 bases; nucleotides not matched to a gene: 8. This CDR3 has 15 residues. CDR3 DNA: TGTGCCAGCACCGCAGCGGGGAACGCCTACAATGAGCAGTTCTTC. This translates into CASTAAGNAYNEQFF.

The rearrangement links TRBV6-1 to TRBJ2-1; D is unclear. The CDR3 has 12 amino acids. V dropped 4 bases and J dropped 10 bases, with 11 bases sitting between them. Germline CDR1 reads MNHNS; CDR2 reads SASEGT. In nucleotides, the CDR3 is TGTGCCAGCAGTGTGATGGCCGGGGAGCAGTTCTTC. Residues: CASSVMAGEQFF.

V usage is TRBV20-1 and J usage is TRBJ2-4, with D possibly TRBD2 on 6 matching bases. The end of the DNA aligns better with TRBJ2-7, so the J call may be wrong. Germline CDR1 reads DFQATT; CDR2 reads SNEGSKA (reference sequence). This CDR3 has 13 residues. The CDR3 protein is CSAGSGGIYEQYF. CDR3 nucleotides: TGCAGTGCTGGTAGTGGGGGGATCTACGAGCAGTACTTC.

In this sample, this clonotype turned up a few times. The V call is TRBV9, the J call TRBJ2-1; D is unresolved. V was trimmed by 4 bases and J by 4 bases, leaving 15 bases between them. Germline assignment: CDR1 SGDLS and CDR2 YYNGEE. This CDR3 is built from 15 residues. This chain's CDR3 is CASSPMETEYNEQFF. The CDR3 nucleotides read TGTGCCAGCAGCCCAATGGAGACGGAGTACAATGAGCAGTTCTTC.

This clonotype was detected only a few times. The V gene is TRBV6-6, the J gene TRBJ2-3; TRBD2 matches at 9 bases. There are 17 residues in the CDR3. Germline V CDR1 and CDR2: MNHNY, SVGAGI (reference sequence). V shed 4 bases and J 0 bases; nucleotides not matched to a gene: 8. DNA for the CDR3: TGTGCCAGCAGTTTTGCGGGGGGGATGACTAGCACAGATACGCAGTATTTT. Translated, it gives CASSFAGGMTSTDTQYF.

This clonotype appeared a few times. The CDR3 coding sequence is TGTGCCAGCTGGGCATGGGACAGGGCCACAGATACGCAGTATTTT. Residues: CASWAWDRATDTQYF. This chain uses TRBV6-1 with TRBJ2-3; 9 nucleotides line up with TRBD1. CDR1 and CDR2 from the germline V gene are MNHNS and SASEGT. The CDR3 covers 15 residues. The V gene end was trimmed by 8 bases and the J gene end by 2 bases; junction bases not matched to a gene: 8.

The rearrangement links TRBV21-1 to TRBJ2-5; TRBD1, the table's D call, was not compared with the DNA. TRBV21-1 constitutes a pseudogene. The CDR3 consists of 18 residues. The CDR3 nucleotides read TGTGCCAGCAGCAAAGCCCCTCCTCTCCCGTCCCCCTCGGGAGAGCAGTACTTC. Protein: CASSKAPPLPSPSGEQYF.

V gene TRBV28 combines with J gene TRBJ2-1; D might be TRBD1 (6 bases). CDR1 is MDHEN, CDR2 SYDVKM, per germline. This CDR3 is built from 16 residues. Trimming removed 8 bases at V and 0 bases at J, with 17 bases between. DNA for the CDR3: TGTGCCAGCGGACAGACCGGGTCCCCCTCCTACAATGAGCAGTTCTTC. Residues: CASGQTGSPSYNEQFF.

The chain has TRBV7-9 and TRBJ1-5; 7 bases are shared with TRBD1. Germline lookup yields CDR1 SEHNR and CDR2 FQNEAQ (reference sequence). J lost 2 bases, V lost 5 bases, and 6 bases had no gene match. The CDR3 sequence is 15 residues long. The CDR3 is CASSRTGSGNQPQHF. The CDR3 nucleotides read TGTGCCAGCAGCAGGACAGGATCGGGCAATCAGCCCCAGCATTTT.

The chain combines TRBV7-9 with TRBJ2-3; tentative D call: TRBD1 (5 bases). CDR1 is SEHNR and CDR2 is FQNEAQ in the germline V gene (reference sequence). V was shortened by 7 bases and J by 2 bases, with 10 bases between the two germline ends. CDR3 length: 13 residues. Here the CDR3 DNA reads TGTGCCAGCATAAGACAGATCACAGATACGCAGTATTTT. It yields the protein CASIRQITDTQYF.

V is TRBV25-1 and J is TRBJ2-7, with a tentative D call TRBD1 (5 bases). The CDR3 runs to 10 residues. Per germline, CDR1 MGHDK and CDR2 SYGVNS. V lost 6 bases and J 8 bases, leaving 8 bases between the germline ends. CDR3 nucleotides: TGTGCCAGCAGGGGGCTCAAGCAGTACTTC. Protein product: CASRGLKQYF.

This clonotype was counted many times. The chain uses TRBV7-8 and TRBJ2-7; D is unclear. There are 12 residues in the CDR3. Between the trimmed V and J ends, which lost 1 base and 2 bases, there was a span of 3 bases. Germline assignment: CDR1 SGHVS and CDR2 FQNEAQ. CDR3 region: CASSLDPYEQYF. The CDR3, as DNA: TGTGCCAGCAGCTTAGATCCCTACGAGCAGTACTTC.

This chain uses TRBV20-1 with TRBJ1-2, with TRBD1 as a possible D gene (5 bases). Germline assignment: CDR1 DFQATT and CDR2 SNEGSKA (reference sequence). Trimming pared 5 bases from V and 5 bases from J, leaving 18 bases between. This CDR3 region has 14 residues. The CDR3: CSAHVRESWYGYTF. CDR3 DNA sequence: TGCAGTGCTCATGTCAGGGAGTCATGGTATGGCTACACCTTC.

This clonotype was detected a few times. The chain joins TRBV5-1 to TRBJ2-4; 8 nucleotides align to TRBD1. This CDR3 has 13 residues. The V and J ends lost 4 bases and 6 bases, in that order; junction bases with no gene match: 3. Looked up from germline, CDR1 is SGHRS and CDR2 is YFSETQ. The DNA for the CDR3 is TGCGCCAGCAGCGTGGGACAGGCAAACATTCAGTACTTC. It specifies CASSVGQANIQYF.

The V gene is TRBV6-2 or TRBV6-3, the J gene TRBJ2-7; D gene ambiguous. This CDR3 has 15 amino acids. Between the trimmed V and J ends, which lost 7 bases and 3 bases, there was a span of 19 bases. CDR1 is MNHEY and CDR2 is SVGEGT in the germline V gene. The CDR3 here is CASIADGGLNYEQYF. CDR3 DNA: TGTGCCAGCATAGCCGATGGTGGTTTAAACTACGAGCAGTACTTC.

The chain links TRBV2 to TRBJ1-6; D possibly corresponds to TRBD1 (5 bases). Germline CDR1 reads SNHLY; CDR2 reads FYNNEI. Trimming stripped 1 base from V and 8 bases from J, with 24 bases between. There are 19 residues in the CDR3. The CDR3 DNA sequence: TGTGCCAGCAGTGAAGTCGGTAACCCCTTTGATGGCAGGGATTCACCCCTCCACTTT. It codes for CASSEVGNPFDGRDSPLHF.

V and J are TRBV20-1 and TRBJ2-1; TRBD2 is a possible D gene (7 bases). Trimming shortened V by 0 bases and J by 0 bases, and 12 bases separated the two germline ends. The CDR3 consists of 16 residues. Germline-derived CDR1 and CDR2 are DFQATT and SNEGSKA (reference sequence). CDR3 amino acids: CSARDWGGYSYNEQFF. DNA of the CDR3: TGCAGTGCTAGAGACTGGGGGGGCTACTCCTACAATGAGCAGTTCTTC.